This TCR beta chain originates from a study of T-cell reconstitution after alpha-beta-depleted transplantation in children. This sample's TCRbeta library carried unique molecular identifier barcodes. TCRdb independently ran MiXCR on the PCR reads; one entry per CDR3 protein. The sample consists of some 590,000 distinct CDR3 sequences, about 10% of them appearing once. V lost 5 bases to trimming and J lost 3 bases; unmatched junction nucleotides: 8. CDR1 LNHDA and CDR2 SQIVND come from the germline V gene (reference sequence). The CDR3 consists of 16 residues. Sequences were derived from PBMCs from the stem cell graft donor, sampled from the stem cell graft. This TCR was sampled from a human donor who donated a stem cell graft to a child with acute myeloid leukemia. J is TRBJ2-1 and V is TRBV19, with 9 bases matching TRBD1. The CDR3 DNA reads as TGTGCCAGTAGTGTAACCGGGACAGGGATCTACAATGAGCAGTTCTTC. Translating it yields CASSVTGTGIYNEQFF.